This TCR beta chain was captured by sequencing in a study of circulating CD8 cells and anti-PD-1 response in melanoma. Study context: Treatment was intravenous nivolumab at 3 mg/kg every 2 weeks. General study results and limits: Subset repertoires were largely private at M1, with under 7.5% shared. PD-1 and DPOS subsets showed similar, higher clonality than DNEG.

The QIAseq Immune Repertoire TCR panel built the libraries from roughly 15 ng of total RNA. TCRdb processed the reads anew with MiXCR; each CDR3 protein has one entry. Found here are several hundred distinct CDR3 sequences, approximately 8.3% of them singletons; the top ten hold roughly two fifths. By sample share, this clonotype is large. Its specificity is not known. This CDR3 is built from 13 residues. Germline V gene data show CDR1 as SNHLY and CDR2 as FYNNEI. Trimming removed 3 bases from V and 5 bases from J; junction bases left unmatched: 1. Four subsets defined by PD-1 and/or TIGIT were sorted from live CD3+CD8+TCRalphabeta+ cells.

The sequence was collected from a human donor with melanoma. The chain uses TRBV2 and TRBJ2-1, with TRBD2 matching 7 bases. The sample consisted of CD8+ T cells from PBMCs, taken at baseline or after one month of anti-PD-1 therapy (not recorded which). CDR3 sequence: CASSDGTNNEQFF. In nucleotides, the CDR3 is TGTGCCAGCAGTGACGGGACTAACAATGAGCAGTTCTTC.